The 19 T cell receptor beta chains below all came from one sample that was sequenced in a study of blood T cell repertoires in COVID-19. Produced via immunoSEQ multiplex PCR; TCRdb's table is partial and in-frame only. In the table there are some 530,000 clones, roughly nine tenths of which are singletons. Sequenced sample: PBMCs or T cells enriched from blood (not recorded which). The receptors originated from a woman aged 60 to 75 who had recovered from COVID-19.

The CDR3 bases are TGTGCCACCAGTGATTTGCAGGCCGGGGAGCTGTTTTTT. Translated, it gives CATSDLQAGELFF. This chain links TRBV24-1 with TRBJ2-2; D not resolved. V lost 0 bases and J lost 6, with 4 bases in between. The germline gives CDR1 KGHDR, CDR2 SFDVKD. The CDR3 totals 13 residues.

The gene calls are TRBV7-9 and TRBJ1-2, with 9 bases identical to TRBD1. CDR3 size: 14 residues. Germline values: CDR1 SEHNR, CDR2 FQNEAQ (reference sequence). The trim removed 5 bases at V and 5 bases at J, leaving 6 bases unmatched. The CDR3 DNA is TGTGCCAGCAGCAAACAGGGGGCGCCTTATGGCTACACCTTC. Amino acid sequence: CASSKQGAPYGYTF. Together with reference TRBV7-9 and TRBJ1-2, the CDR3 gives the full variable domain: DTGVSQNPRHKITKRGQNVTFRCDPISEHNRLYWYRQTLGQGPEFLTYFQNEAQLEKSRLLSDRFSAERPKGSFSTLEIQRTEQGDSAMYLCASSKQGAPYGYTFGSGTRLTVV.

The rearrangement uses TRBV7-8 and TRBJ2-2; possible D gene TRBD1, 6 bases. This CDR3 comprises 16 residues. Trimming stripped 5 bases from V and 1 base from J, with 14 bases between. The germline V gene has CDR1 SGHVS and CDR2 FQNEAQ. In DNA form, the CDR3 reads TGTGCCAGCAGCCGAAGGACAGTCCAGAACACCGGGGAGCTGTTTTTT. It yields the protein CASSRRTVQNTGELFF.

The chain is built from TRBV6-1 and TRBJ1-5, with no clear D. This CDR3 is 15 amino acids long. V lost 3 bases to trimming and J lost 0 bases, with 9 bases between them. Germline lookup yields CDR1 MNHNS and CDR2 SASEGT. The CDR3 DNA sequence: TGTGCCAGCAGTGACAGGATTAATAGCAATCAGCCCCAGCATTTT. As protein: CASSDRINSNQPQHF.

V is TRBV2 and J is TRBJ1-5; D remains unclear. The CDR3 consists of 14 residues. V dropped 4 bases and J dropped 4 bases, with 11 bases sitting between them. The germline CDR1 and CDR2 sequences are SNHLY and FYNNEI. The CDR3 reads CASSGAYLNQPQHF. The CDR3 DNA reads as TGTGCCAGCAGTGGGGCTTACCTGAATCAGCCCCAGCATTTT. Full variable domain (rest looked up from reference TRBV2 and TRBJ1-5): EPEVTQTPSHQVTQMGQEVILRCVPISNHLYFYWYRQILGQKVEFLVSFYNNEISEKSEIFDDQFSVERPDGSNFTLKIRSTKLEDSAMYFCASSGAYLNQPQHFGDGTRLSIL.

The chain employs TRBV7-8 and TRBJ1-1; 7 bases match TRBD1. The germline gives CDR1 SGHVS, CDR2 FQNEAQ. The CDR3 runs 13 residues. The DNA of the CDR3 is TGTGGCACCTCCGGGACAGAAAACACTGAAGCTTTCTTT. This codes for CGTSGTENTEAFF.

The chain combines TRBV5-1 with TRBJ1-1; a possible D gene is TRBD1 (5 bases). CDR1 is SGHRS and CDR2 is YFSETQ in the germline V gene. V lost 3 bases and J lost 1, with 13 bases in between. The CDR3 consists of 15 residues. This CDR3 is CASSSSSTGNTEAFF. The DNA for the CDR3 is TGCGCCAGCAGCTCATCATCAACAGGGAACACTGAAGCTTTCTTT.

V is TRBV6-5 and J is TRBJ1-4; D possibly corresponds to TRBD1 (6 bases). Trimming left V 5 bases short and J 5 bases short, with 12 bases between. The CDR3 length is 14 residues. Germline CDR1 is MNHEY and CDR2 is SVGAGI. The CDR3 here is CASSLRGRNEKLFF. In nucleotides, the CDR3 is TGTGCCAGCAGTCTCAGGGGTCGCAATGAAAAACTGTTTTTT.

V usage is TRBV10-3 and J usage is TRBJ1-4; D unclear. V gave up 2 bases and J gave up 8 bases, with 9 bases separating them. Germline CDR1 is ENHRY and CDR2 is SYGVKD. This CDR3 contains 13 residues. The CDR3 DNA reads TGTGCCATCAGTGAGCGCACCAGGGAAAAACTGTTTTTT. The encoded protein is CAISERTREKLFF.

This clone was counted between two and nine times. In DNA, the CDR3 is TGTGCCAGCAGTTTCACAGGGGTCCACACTGAAGCTTTCTTT. Translated, it gives CASSFTGVHTEAFF. The V and J genes are TRBV27 and TRBJ1-1, with 7 bases that match TRBD1. The V segment lost 3 bases and the J segment 3 bases; nucleotides outside the gene matches: 4. Looked up from germline, CDR1 is MNHEY and CDR2 is SMNVEV (reference sequence). This CDR3 spans 14 amino acids.

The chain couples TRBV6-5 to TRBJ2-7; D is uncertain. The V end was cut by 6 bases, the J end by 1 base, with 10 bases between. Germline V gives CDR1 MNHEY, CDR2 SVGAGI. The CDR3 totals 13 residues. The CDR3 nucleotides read TGTGCCAGCAGGTTGACACTGTCCTACGAGCAGTACTTC. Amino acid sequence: CASRLTLSYEQYF.

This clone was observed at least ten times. DNA of the CDR3: TGTGCCAGCAGCGTAGGTATCGAGGCTTACAATGAGCAGTTCTTC. As protein: CASSVGIEAYNEQFF. The chain employs TRBV9 and TRBJ2-1, with no clear D. From germline, CDR1 is SGDLS and CDR2 YYNGEE. V was cut by 0 bases and J by 4 bases, with 11 bases left in between. The CDR3 consists of 15 residues.

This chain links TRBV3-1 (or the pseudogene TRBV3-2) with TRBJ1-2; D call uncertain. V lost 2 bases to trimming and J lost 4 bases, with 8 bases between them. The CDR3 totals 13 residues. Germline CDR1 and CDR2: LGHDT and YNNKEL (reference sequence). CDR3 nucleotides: TGTGCCAGCAGCCAAACAGAGAGCTATGGCTACACCTTC. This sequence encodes CASSQTESYGYTF.

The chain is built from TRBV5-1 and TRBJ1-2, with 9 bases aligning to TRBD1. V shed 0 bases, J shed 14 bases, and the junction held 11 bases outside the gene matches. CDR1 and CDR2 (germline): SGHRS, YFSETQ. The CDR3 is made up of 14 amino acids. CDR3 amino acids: CASSLEVGTGLQTF. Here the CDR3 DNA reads TGCGCCAGCAGCTTGGAAGTCGGGACAGGGCTCCAGACCTTC.

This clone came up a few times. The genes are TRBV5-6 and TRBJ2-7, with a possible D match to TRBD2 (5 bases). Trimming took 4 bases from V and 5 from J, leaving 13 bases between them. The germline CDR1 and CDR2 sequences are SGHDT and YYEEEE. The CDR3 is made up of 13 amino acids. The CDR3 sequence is CASSHYHGDEQYV. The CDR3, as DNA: TGTGCCAGCAGCCATTATCACGGGGACGAGCAGTACGTC.

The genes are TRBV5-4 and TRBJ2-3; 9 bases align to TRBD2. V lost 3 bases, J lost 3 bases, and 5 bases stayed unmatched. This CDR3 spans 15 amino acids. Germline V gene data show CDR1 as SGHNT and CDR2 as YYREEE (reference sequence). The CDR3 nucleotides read TGTGCCAGCAGCTCCCGACTAGCGGATACAGATACGCAGTATTTT. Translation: CASSSRLADTDTQYF.

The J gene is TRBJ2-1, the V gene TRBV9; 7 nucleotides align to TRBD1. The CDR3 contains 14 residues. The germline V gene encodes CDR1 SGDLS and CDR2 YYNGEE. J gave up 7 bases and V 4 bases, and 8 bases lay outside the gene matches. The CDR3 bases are TGTGCCAGCAGCTTAACAGGGGTAGCGAATGAGCAGTTCTTC. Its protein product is CASSLTGVANEQFF.

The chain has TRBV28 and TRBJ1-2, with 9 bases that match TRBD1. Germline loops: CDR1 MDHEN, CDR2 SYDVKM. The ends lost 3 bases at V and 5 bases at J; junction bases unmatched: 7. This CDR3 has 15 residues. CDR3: CASSFPTGQGYGYTF. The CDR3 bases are TGTGCCAGCAGTTTTCCTACGGGACAGGGATATGGCTACACCTTC.

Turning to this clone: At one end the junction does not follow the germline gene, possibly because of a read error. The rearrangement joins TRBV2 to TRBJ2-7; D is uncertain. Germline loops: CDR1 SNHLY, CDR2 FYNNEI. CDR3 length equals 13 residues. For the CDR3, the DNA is TGTGCCAGCAGCCGACTTACCGGGTACGGGCAGTACTTC. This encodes CASSRLTGYGQYF.